A selection of T cell receptor beta chains follows, all from one sample in a study of T cell responses to AZD1222 COVID-19 vaccine. Method: immunoSEQ multiplex PCR; TCRdb's copy keeps in-frame clones and lacks some. The table records some 110,000 clones, 85% to 90% of them present only once. Source: peripheral blood, taken on day 0 of AZD1222 vaccination. The origin of the receptors is an adult in good health. CDR3s include the opening cysteine and the closing phenylalanine or tryptophan. The order of the fields is D gene, clone size, J gene, V gene, CDR3 DNA, CDR3 protein. A D gene is named only where the DNA matches it firmly. Expanded clones get a size class; other rows say once, few or many, or leave the size out.

>-|few|TRBJ1-1|TRBV28
TGTGCCAGCAGTTTGCGAAGAACTGAAGCTTTCTTT
CASSLRRTEAFF
>-|-|TRBJ1-5|TRBV2
TGTGCCAGCAGTGACGTCGGGTTTTTGATTGGTAATCAGCCCCAGCATTTT
CASSDVGFLIGNQPQHF
>TRBD1|-|TRBJ2-1|TRBV6-5
TGTGCCAGCAGCCCCGGGACAGGGGTAATCAATGAGCAGTTCTTC
CASSPGTGVINEQFF
>-|-|TRBJ2-5|TRBV18
TGTGCCAGCTCTGATGGGCAGCAAGAGACCCAGTACTTC
CASSDGQQETQYF
>-|-|TRBJ2-1|TRBV5-5
TGTGCCAGCAGCTTGGGGGTTAAGAATGAGCAGTTCTTC
CASSLGVKNEQFF
>-|-|TRBJ1-5|TRBV29-1
TGCAGCGTTGGGGACCCCCATAGCAATCAGCCCCAGCATTTT
CSVGDPHSNQPQHF
>-|-|TRBJ1-1|TRBV9
TGTGCCAGCTCCCCGGGGGAGGGTGAAGCTTTCTTT
CASSPGEGEAFF
>TRBD1|-|TRBJ1-6|TRBV7-3
TGTGCCAGCCGCGTCGGGGGACAGTCGGGGCTCTCACCCCTCCACTTT
CASRVGGQSGLSPLHF
>TRBD2|-|TRBJ2-1|TRBV11-2
TGTGCCAGCAGCCCCTCGATCGGACTAGCGGGAGAGACCTACAATGAGCAGTTCTTC
CASSPSIGLAGETYNEQFF
>-|-|TRBJ1-1|TRBV5-1
TGCGCCAGCGGGCGCAGGGAAGATGAAGCTTTCTTT
CASGRREDEAFF
>-|-|TRBJ1-1|TRBV4-2
TGTGCCAGCAGCCAAGGGGGGATAGGCGGAACCGATGAAGCTTTCTTT
CASSQGGIGGTDEAFF
>-|-|TRBJ1-4|TRBV6-5
TGTGCCAGCAGCCTGGACAGCCCTAATGAAAAACTGTTTTTT
CASSLDSPNEKLFF
>-|-|TRBJ2-7|TRBV6-1
TGTGCCAGCAGTGAAGTCTCAGAAAGCTACGAGCAGTACTTC
CASSEVSESYEQYF
>TRBD1|once|TRBJ1-6|TRBV9
TGTGCCAGCAGCGCCCGACAGGGGGGAAATTCACCCCTCCACTTT
CASSARQGGNSPLHF
>TRBD1|-|TRBJ2-7|TRBV6-5
TGTGCCAGCAGTCTCGGACAGGGATCCTACGAGCAGTACTTC
CASSLGQGSYEQYF
>TRBD1|-|TRBJ1-1|TRBV6-5
TGTGCCAGCAGTTCCCTGACAGGGGGGGTCACTGAAGCTTTCTTT
CASSSLTGGVTEAFF
>TRBD1|-|TRBJ1-4|TRBV27
TGTGCCAGCAGTTTAGCCCCTACGCAGCCCTCGGTTTTGTGGAGGGGGCGAGATGAAAAACTGTTTTTT
CASSLAPTQPSVLWRGRDEKLFF
>-|-|TRBJ1-1|TRBV19
TGTGCCAGTAGTGACCCTAGGGGGGAGGGCGGTACTGAAGCTTTCTTT
CASSDPRGEGGTEAFF
>-|-|TRBJ1-4|TRBV19
TGTGCCAGTAGTCAACAAGCAGGGGCGGGTGAAAAACTGTTTTTT
CASSQQAGAGEKLFF
>TRBD2|-|TRBJ2-3|TRBV6-5
TGTGCCAGCAGTTACTCGGGGAGCGGGAGCCCAGATACGCAGTATTTT
CASSYSGSGSPDTQYF
>TRBD2|-|TRBJ2-7|TRBV5-1
TGCGCCAGCAGCTGGTCCCCGGGAGCGGGAGGGGTCTACGAGCAGTACTTC
CASSWSPGAGGVYEQYF
>TRBD2|-|TRBJ2-7|TRBV10-3
TGTGCCATCAGTGATCGCGGGAGTGGTGACGAGCAGTACTTC
CAISDRGSGDEQYF
>TRBD1|-|TRBJ1-3|TRBV2
TGTGCCAGCAGTGTACGACAGGGCCCGAGCTCTGGAAACACCATATATTTT
CASSVRQGPSSGNTIYF
>TRBD2|-|TRBJ2-1|TRBV5-8
TGTGCCAGCAGCTTTAACAGCGGGGCCTACTACAATGAGCAGTTCTTC
CASSFNSGAYYNEQFF
>TRBD1|-|TRBJ1-2|TRBV7-9
TGTGCCAGCAGCTTAAGAAGGACAGGGGAGGATGGCTACACCTTC
CASSLRRTGEDGYTF
>-|-|TRBJ2-7|TRBV6-5
TGTGCCAGCAGTTACCGGGAGAATAGGTACGAGCAGTACTTC
CASSYRENRYEQYF
>TRBD1|-|TRBJ1-1|TRBV10-3
TGTGCCATCGGGGACAGGGACACTGAAGCTTTCTTT
CAIGDRDTEAFF
>TRBD1|-|TRBJ1-1|TRBV6-5
TGTGCCAGCAGTTACTCCCAGGGGGCGGCCACTGAAGCTTTCTTT
CASSYSQGAATEAFF